This T cell receptor (beta chain) was documented in a study of technical replicates of blood from several donors. The data were produced by immunoSEQ multiplex PCR, yet TCRdb's version contains in-frame clones alone and is incomplete. This sample has 90,000 to 100,000 clones, with 95% found just once. The V gene's germline CDR1 is MGHRA and CDR2 YSYEKL. V lost 1 base and J 2 bases, leaving 15 bases between the germline ends. The CDR3 totals 16 residues. The rearrangement joins TRBV4-1 to TRBJ2-7; possible D gene TRBD2, 6 bases. This TCR came from a human donor in good health. Input material: T cells isolated from PBMCs. The CDR3 region is CASSQGGDWGTYEQYF. Here the CDR3 DNA reads TGCGCCAGCAGCCAAGGGGGGGACTGGGGGACCTACGAGCAGTACTTC.